These T cell receptor beta chains were read from a single sample in a study of early T cells in non-severe SARS-CoV-2 infection. TCRdb recomputed calls from the 5' RACE reads with MiXCR, one row per CDR3 protein. Of over 60,000 distinct CDR3 sequences in the sample, approximately 14% were seen once. Specimen: whole blood. These TCRs come from an adult who was a healthcare worker with PCR-confirmed SARS-CoV-2 infection or an uninfected control (not recorded which). Both conserved end residues are part of each CDR3. A D gene is named only where the DNA matches it firmly. Rows give clone size only sometimes, using once, few, many, or a class for an expanded clone.

>TRBV13|NA|TRBJ1-1|many
CASSLGANTEAFF
>TRBV5-1|TRBD1|TRBJ1-1|NA
CASSLIQGAKSNSEAFF
>TRBV7-8|NA|TRBJ1-3|NA
CASSAPQGPSTGTIYF
>TRBV6-5|TRBD1|TRBJ2-7|few
CASHRGGTGGYEQYF
>TRBV7-6|NA|TRBJ2-1|NA
CASSLAGGDGMSEQFF
>TRBV7-6|TRBD2|TRBJ2-3|few
CASSPRGEGDTQYF
>TRBV7-9|NA|TRBJ2-3|few
CASSSLAGRGDTQYF
>TRBV3-1|NA|TRBJ2-2|NA
CASSHPFTGHTGELFF
>TRBV2|NA|TRBJ1-5|many
CASRGGDYSNQPQHF
>TRBV7-2|NA|TRBJ1-1|NA
CASSPGWEGTEAFF
>TRBV30|NA|TRBJ2-3|NA
CAWRTGRTDTQYF
>TRBV7-2|NA|TRBJ2-2|many
CASSLRSRELFF
>TRBV29-1|TRBD2|TRBJ2-5|NA
CSVLPPSGGAGETQYF
>TRBV11-2|TRBD1|TRBJ2-7|many
CASSSPTGGKYEQYF
>TRBV18|NA|TRBJ1-1|many
CASSPTVTEAFF
>TRBV3-1|TRBD1|TRBJ2-5|NA
CASSQGVRGRTETQYF
>TRBV18|NA|TRBJ1-1|few
CASSPPGRNTEAFF
>TRBV4-3|NA|TRBJ2-3|NA
CASSQGLRESGTDTQYF
>TRBV6-5|NA|TRBJ2-6|NA
CASSYSHLGGANVLTF
>TRBV7-9|TRBD1|TRBJ2-3|few
CASGPGQSTDTQYF
>TRBV5-1|NA|TRBJ2-3|many
CASSLAVAGTDTQYF
>TRBV27|NA|TRBJ1-6|few
CASSLWESPLHF
>TRBV29-1|NA|TRBJ2-7|few
CSVEAQQGYEQYF
>TRBV11-2|TRBD1|TRBJ1-5|NA
CASSFDRDQPQHF
>TRBV3-1|TRBD1|TRBJ2-7|NA
CATQGQDYEQYF
>TRBV7-3|NA|TRBJ1-1|many
CASSLGPTEAFF
>TRBV13|NA|TRBJ1-1|NA
CASSLRETSTEAFF
>TRBV6-1|NA|TRBJ2-3|NA
CASSDGGQGDTQYF
>TRBV4-3|NA|TRBJ2-7|few
CASSQDRVSDEQYF
>TRBV5-4|TRBD1|TRBJ1-1|many
CASSFRDRGREGTEAFF
>TRBV25-1|NA|TRBJ2-3|NA
CASRTSATQYF
>TRBV7-2|TRBD1|TRBJ1-2|few
CASSPQTGDYGYTF
>TRBV5-4|NA|TRBJ2-3|NA
CASSLRRGATDTQYF
>TRBV4-3|NA|TRBJ1-1|many
CASSLGAGPTEAFF
>TRBV2|NA|TRBJ2-1|NA
CASSDRTNSYNEQFF
>TRBV12-3/TRBV12-4|NA|TRBJ2-1|once
CASTTGSAYTEQFF
>TRBV10-1|NA|TRBJ2-1|many
CASSERGVSHNEQFF
>TRBV12-3/TRBV12-4|NA|TRBJ2-1|NA
CASSLGRNNEQFF
>TRBV7-2|NA|TRBJ2-2|NA
CASSTTRNTGELFF
>TRBV29-1|NA|TRBJ2-2|few
CSVTGAESLDTGELFF
>TRBV20-1|NA|TRBJ1-4|few
CSARGQGSQSNEKLFF